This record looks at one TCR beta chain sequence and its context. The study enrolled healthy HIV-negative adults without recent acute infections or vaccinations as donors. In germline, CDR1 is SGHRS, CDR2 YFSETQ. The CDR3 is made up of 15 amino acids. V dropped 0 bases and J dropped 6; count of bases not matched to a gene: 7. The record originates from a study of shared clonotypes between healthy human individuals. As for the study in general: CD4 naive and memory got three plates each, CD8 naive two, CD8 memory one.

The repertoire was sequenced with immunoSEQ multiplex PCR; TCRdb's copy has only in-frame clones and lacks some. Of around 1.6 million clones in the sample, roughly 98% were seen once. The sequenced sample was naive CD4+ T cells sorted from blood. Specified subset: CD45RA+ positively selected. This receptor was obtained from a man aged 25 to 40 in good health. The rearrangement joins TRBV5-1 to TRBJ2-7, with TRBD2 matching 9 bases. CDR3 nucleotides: TGCGCCAGCAGCTTGGTTCCAGCGGGAGGAATCGAGCAGTACTTC. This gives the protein CASSLVPAGGIEQYF.